This T cell receptor beta chain was obtained from a study of blood T cells in healthy people across ages. PCR was performed a second time for 7 to 11 cycles using a sample-barcoded 5' primer and a J-beta primer mix. MiXCR was run by TCRdb on the 5' RACE reads, yielding one entry per CDR3 protein. This sample carries 2 million or so distinct CDR3 sequences, approximately 50% of them seen once, and the ten largest clones take approximately 2.1%. This CDR3 region has 13 residues. Germline V CDR1 and CDR2: LGHDT, YNNKEL (reference sequence). Trimming left V 0 bases short and J 12 bases short, with 12 bases between.

Material: blood. The gene calls are TRBV3-1 and TRBJ2-1, with D hard to call. The TCR was taken from a middle-aged woman in good health. CDR3 sequence reads: CASSQDPRSGQFF. CDR3 DNA sequence: TGTGCCAGCAGCCAAGATCCCAGGTCAGGGCAGTTCTTC.